The 29 T cell receptor beta chains given below trace back to one sample, sequenced in a study of T cell responses to AZD1222 COVID-19 vaccine. TCRdb keeps only in-frame clones here, not all; method: immunoSEQ multiplex PCR. The table shows 150,000 or so clones, with approximately 90% occurring only once. This specimen was peripheral blood, taken on day 0 of AZD1222 vaccination. The receptors derive from an adult in good health.

This chain uses TRBV5-6 with TRBJ1-1; D is unclear. CDR1 and CDR2 from the germline V gene are SGHDT and YYEEEE. The CDR3 extends over 16 amino acids. Trimming shortened V by 0 bases and J by 3 bases, and 15 bases separated the two germline ends. The CDR3 DNA sequence: TGTGCCAGCAGCTTGGCAACACTTGGTGGGTACACTGAAGCTTTCTTT. This sequence encodes CASSLATLGGYTEAFF.

This chain links TRBV27 with TRBJ2-7, with D maybe TRBD1 (6 bases). V lost 5 bases and J 3 bases, leaving 14 bases between the germline ends. Germline loops: CDR1 MNHEY, CDR2 SMNVEV (reference sequence). CDR3 size: 14 residues. In DNA, the CDR3 is TGTGCCAGCAGTCCTTACAGGGATTACTACGAGCAGTACTTC. It yields the protein CASSPYRDYYEQYF.

This clone showed up just once. CDR3 sequence: CASSQPGLAEETQYF. DNA for the CDR3: TGTGCCAGCAGCCAACCGGGACTAGCGGAAGAGACCCAGTACTTC. The V call is TRBV13, the J call TRBJ2-5, with 11 bases that match TRBD2. The trim removed 5 bases at V and 3 bases at J, leaving 5 bases unmatched. The CDR3 has 15 amino acids. Germline V lookup: CDR1 PRHDT, CDR2 FYEKMQ (reference sequence).

The CDR3 reads CASSTLGVSYEQYF. The DNA of the CDR3 is TGTGCCAGTAGTACATTGGGAGTCTCCTACGAGCAGTACTTC. V is TRBV19 and J is TRBJ2-7; tentative D call: TRBD2 (5 bases). V was shortened by 4 bases and J by 0 bases, with 10 bases between the two germline ends. The germline V gene encodes CDR1 LNHDA and CDR2 SQIVND (reference sequence). The CDR3 runs 14 residues.

Only one count was recorded for this clone. This rearrangement joins TRBV12-5 to TRBJ1-1, with no clear D. Looked up from germline, CDR1 is LGHNT and CDR2 is FRNRAP. The CDR3 is made up of 15 amino acids. V shed 0 bases and J shed 1 base, with 9 bases lying between them. The CDR3 nucleotides are TGTGCTAGTGGTTTGGTACTCGATCAGAACACTGAAGCTTTCTTT. Translating gives CASGLVLDQNTEAFF.

In its sample, this clone was seen once. The chain has TRBV7-2 and TRBJ1-6; no clear D gene. Trimming pared 2 bases from V and 0 bases from J, leaving 5 bases between. The CDR3 covers 15 residues. Germline CDR1 is SGHTA and CDR2 is FQGNSA. CDR3 sequence: CASSLMVSYNSPLHF. CDR3 nucleotide sequence: TGTGCCAGCAGCTTAATGGTCTCCTATAATTCACCCCTCCACTTT. The full variable domain, completed using reference TRBV7-2 and TRBJ1-6, is GAGVSQSPSNKVTEKGKDVELRCDPISGHTALYWYRQSLGQGLEFLIYFQGNSAPDKSGLPSDRFSAERTGGSVSTLTIQRTQQEDSAVYLCASSLMVSYNSPLHFGNGTRLTVT.

This sequence joins TRBV19 and TRBJ2-1, with D tentatively TRBD2 (5 bases). Per the germline V gene, CDR1 is LNHDA and CDR2 is SQIVND (reference sequence). The CDR3 is 14 residues long. The V end lost 1 base, the J end lost 4 bases, and 8 bases lay between the germline ends. The CDR3 protein is CASSIGAAYNEQFF. The DNA of the CDR3 is TGTGCCAGTAGTATAGGAGCGGCATACAATGAGCAGTTCTTC.

The V call is TRBV28, the J call TRBJ1-1; D gene unclear. This CDR3 is 13 amino acids long. V was shortened by 7 bases and J by 5 bases, with 14 bases between the two germline ends. CDR1 is MDHEN and CDR2 is SYDVKM in the germline V gene. CDR3 sequence reads: CASILRSGTEAFF. The CDR3, as DNA: TGTGCCAGCATCCTCCGTTCGGGGACTGAAGCTTTCTTT.

The chain joins TRBV5-1 to TRBJ2-1; D perhaps matches TRBD1 (6 bases). Germline CDR1 is SGHRS and CDR2 is YFSETQ. The CDR3 runs 13 residues. V dropped 3 bases and J dropped 3 bases, with 7 bases sitting between them. In DNA form, the CDR3 reads TGCGCCAGCAGCTGGACAGACTACAATGAGCAGTTCTTC. It codes for CASSWTDYNEQFF.

The chain employs TRBV4-3 and TRBJ2-7; D gene unclear. This CDR3 has 16 amino acids. The V end lost 0 bases, the J end lost 0 bases, and 12 bases lay between the germline ends. CDR1 LGHNA and CDR2 YSLEER come from the germline V gene. CDR3 sequence: CASSQDWNTVSYEQYF. The CDR3 nucleotides are TGCGCCAGCAGCCAAGACTGGAACACCGTCTCCTACGAGCAGTACTTC.

The chain employs TRBV5-6 and TRBJ1-3; no clear D. Germline V gene data show CDR1 as SGHDT and CDR2 as YYEEEE. Trimming stripped 4 bases from V and 0 bases from J, with 14 bases between. There are 16 residues in the CDR3. The CDR3 bases are TGTGCCAGCAGCCTTTTTAGACGGCTCTCTGGAAACACCATATATTTT. This sequence encodes CASSLFRRLSGNTIYF.

The V call is TRBV11-3, the J call TRBJ2-3; tentatively, D is TRBD2 (6 bases). Trimming stripped 1 base from V and 0 bases from J, with 23 bases between. CDR1 and CDR2 from the germline V gene are SGHNT and YENEEA. The CDR3 extends over 20 amino acids. For the CDR3, the DNA is TGTGCCAGCAGCTTAGGTCTACCGTACGGGGAGGAACTGAGCACAGATACGCAGTATTTT. Its translation: CASSLGLPYGEELSTDTQYF.

This chain joins TRBV5-4 and TRBJ1-2; D is possibly TRBD1 (6 bases). Per germline, CDR1 SGHNT and CDR2 YYREEE (reference sequence). V was shortened by 3 bases and J by 0 bases, with 18 bases between the two germline ends. This CDR3 is built from 17 residues. The CDR3 sequence: CASSSPDTGISNYGYTF. CDR3 DNA sequence: TGTGCCAGCAGCTCGCCCGATACAGGGATATCTAACTATGGCTACACCTTC.

This clone has only one observation. The genes are TRBV6-5 and TRBJ1-1; maybe TRBD1 (5 bases). Germline CDR1 MNHEY, CDR2 SVGAGI. The ends were cut back, 6 bases at V and 4 bases at J, with 15 bases in the middle. The CDR3 extends over 14 amino acids. Here the CDR3 reads CASRRDFEGTEAFF. DNA for the CDR3: TGTGCCAGCAGGAGGGACTTTGAGGGCACTGAAGCTTTCTTT.

The V and J genes are TRBV20-1 and TRBJ1-6, with 10 bases identical to TRBD1. The CDR3 contains 18 residues. Germline values: CDR1 DFQATT, CDR2 SNEGSKA (reference sequence). V was pared by 3 bases and J by 0 bases, with 8 bases of the junction left unmatched. The CDR3 DNA is TGCAGTGCTAGTCTTGGGACAGGGGTCCTCTCCTATAATTCACCCCTCCACTTT. As protein: CSASLGTGVLSYNSPLHF.

This chain connects TRBV19 to TRBJ1-3; 7 bases align to TRBD1. CDR3 size: 16 residues. Trimming removed 5 bases from V and 0 bases from J; junction bases left unmatched: 7. The germline V gene has CDR1 LNHDA and CDR2 SQIVND (reference sequence). CDR3 coding DNA: TGTGCCAGTAGTCCGACAGGGTCGATCTCTGGAAACACCATATATTTT. Protein: CASSPTGSISGNTIYF.

The chain has TRBV5-1 and TRBJ2-7; 9 nucleotides agree with TRBD2. Germline loops: CDR1 SGHRS, CDR2 YFSETQ. Trimming took 4 bases from V and 2 from J; bases not matched to a gene: 4. The CDR3 length is 14 residues. CDR3 DNA: TGCGCCAGCAGCCCTAGCGGGGCTGCCTACGAGCAGTACTTC. Protein product: CASSPSGAAYEQYF.

The gene calls are TRBV12-3 or TRBV12-4 and TRBJ1-3; D is perhaps TRBD1 (5 bases). The V gene lost 11 bases and the J gene lost 2 bases, with 13 bases spanning the gap. The CDR3 is 13 amino acids. The CDR3 region is CASSQGTGNTIYF. CDR3 coding DNA: TGTGCCTCATCGCAGGGAACTGGAAACACCATATATTTT.

The chain recombines TRBV6-5 with TRBJ1-1, with TRBD1 identical over 7 bases. J lost 2 bases, V lost 4 bases, and 4 bases had no gene match. This CDR3 has 14 amino acids. CDR1 and CDR2 from the germline V gene are MNHEY and SVGAGI. The CDR3 is CASSSTGRNTEAFF. The DNA of the CDR3 is TGTGCCAGCAGTTCGACAGGGAGAAACACTGAAGCTTTCTTT.

The CDR3 loop is CASSYVADTQYF. The CDR3 bases are TGTGCCAGCAGTTACGTCGCAGATACGCAGTATTTT. The rearrangement links TRBV6-6 to TRBJ2-3, with no clear D. CDR1 is MNHNY and CDR2 is SVGAGI in the germline V gene (reference sequence). This CDR3 is 12 amino acids long. V was clipped by 2 bases and J by 4 bases, with 4 bases between them.

This chain connects TRBV3-1 (or the pseudogene TRBV3-2) to TRBJ2-1, with unresolved D. Between the trimmed V and J ends, which lost 2 bases and 9 bases, there was a span of 17 bases. The CDR3 extends over 15 amino acids. Germline V gene sequence: CDR1 LGHDT, CDR2 YNNKEL (reference sequence). The CDR3, as DNA: TGTGCCAGCAGCCAAAGGCCATTGAAAGGTGGTGAGCAGTTCTTC. It encodes CASSQRPLKGGEQFF.

The chain couples TRBV5-1 to TRBJ2-2; 8 bases are shared with TRBD2. Germline V lookup: CDR1 SGHRS, CDR2 YFSETQ. With V trimmed by 0 bases and J by 2 bases, 6 bases remained unmatched. This CDR3 has 17 amino acids. The CDR3 reads CASSLGPSGGNTGELFF. In DNA, the CDR3 is TGCGCCAGCAGCTTGGGACCCAGCGGGGGCAACACCGGGGAGCTGTTTTTT. Full variable domain (outside the CDR3, taken from reference TRBV5-1 and TRBJ2-2): KAGVTQTPRYLIKTRGQQVTLSCSPISGHRSVSWYQQTPGQGLQFLFEYFSETQRNKGNFPGRFSGRQFSNSRSEMNVSTLELGDSALYLCASSLGPSGGNTGELFFGEGSRLTVL.

This clone was seen a single time. V usage is TRBV14 and J usage is TRBJ1-2, with 9 bases aligning to TRBD1. Trimming at V came to 5 bases and at J to 8 bases, leaving 6 bases not matched to a gene. Germline loops: CDR1 SGHDN, CDR2 FVKESK. CDR3 length equals 13 residues. This CDR3 reads CASSTGTGRGYTF. The CDR3 region has the DNA TGTGCCAGCAGCACCGGGACAGGGAGGGGCTACACCTTC.

J is TRBJ1-1 and V is TRBV19; D is uncertain. Per the germline V gene, CDR1 is LNHDA and CDR2 is SQIVND (reference sequence). The length of the CDR3 is 15 residues. Trimming shortened V by 1 base and J by 1 base, and 10 bases separated the two germline ends. Here the CDR3 DNA reads TGTGCCAGTAGTATAGGAGTCTACCCGAACACTGAAGCTTTCTTT. Its translation: CASSIGVYPNTEAFF. Full variable domain (remainder filled in from reference TRBV19 and TRBJ1-1): DGGITQSPKYLFRKEGQNVTLSCEQNLNHDAMYWYRQDPGQGLRLIYYSQIVNDFQKGDIAEGYSVSREKKESFPLTVTSAQKNPTAFYLCASSIGVYPNTEAFFGQGTRLTVV.

The chain combines TRBV11-3 with TRBJ2-5, with unresolved D. Germline-derived CDR1 and CDR2 are SGHNT and YENEEA. Trimming removed 0 bases from V and 5 bases from J, with 4 bases in between. The CDR3 has 12 residues. The CDR3 here is CASSLDSETQYF. DNA for the CDR3: TGTGCCAGCAGCTTAGATTCGGAGACCCAGTACTTC.

The J gene is TRBJ2-1, the V gene TRBV24-1; TRBD1 aligns across 9 bases. Looked up from germline, CDR1 is KGHDR and CDR2 is SFDVKD. V lost 2 bases to trimming and J lost 7 bases; unmatched junction nucleotides: 5. The CDR3 runs to 15 residues. CDR3 protein: CATSDSGQGENEQFF. The CDR3 DNA reads TGTGCCACCAGTGATTCGGGACAGGGAGAGAATGAGCAGTTCTTC.

The CDR3 sequence is CSADSDRVGTDTQYF. In nucleotides, the CDR3 is TGCAGCGCTGATTCGGACAGGGTGGGCACAGATACGCAGTATTTT. V and J are TRBV29-1 and TRBJ2-3; TRBD1 matches 8 bases. V lost 7 bases, J lost 1 base, and 10 bases stayed unmatched. Germline V CDR1 and CDR2: SQVTM, ANQGSEA. This CDR3 comprises 15 residues.

The chain uses TRBV24-1 and TRBJ2-5; 9 bases are shared with TRBD1. J lost 8 bases, V lost 5 bases, and 8 bases had no gene match. The CDR3 runs to 14 residues. Germline V gene lookup returns CDR1 KGHDR and CDR2 SFDVKD. The CDR3 DNA is TGTGCCACCAGTGCCGTGGGACAGGGAAACACCCAGTACTTC. Amino acid sequence: CATSAVGQGNTQYF.

The genes are TRBV7-9 and TRBJ2-2, with 9 bases identical to TRBD2. After removal of 2 bases from V and 1 base from J, the junction contained 2 bases not matched to a gene. Germline assignment: CDR1 SEHNR and CDR2 FQNEAQ (reference sequence). The length of the CDR3 is 16 residues. CDR3 in amino acids: CASSLRAGGNTGELFF. The CDR3 DNA is TGTGCCAGCAGCTTACGAGCGGGGGGGAACACCGGGGAGCTGTTTTTT.